This T cell receptor (beta chain) was retrieved from a study of OX40 agonist ivuxolimab in advanced cancers. This clone was observed a single time. The antigen is undetermined. With 7 bases removed from V and 3 bases from J, the gap between germline ends came to 15 bases. There are 14 residues in the CDR3. Germline lookup yields CDR1 SQVTM and CDR2 ANQGSEA. Findings of the study overall: There was clonal expansion of CD4+ and CD8+ blood T cells by week 6 at 0.1 to 3.0 mg/kg. The 0.1-3.0 mg/kg partial responders had among the lowest clonal expansion.

Assay used: immunoSEQ multiplex PCR; TCRdb lists only in-frame clones, some missing. The sample records roughly 70,000 clones, 75% to 90% being singletons. The genes are TRBV29-1 and TRBJ2-2, with D possibly TRBD1 on 6 matching bases. This clonotype was obtained from an adult with an advanced solid tumor such as melanoma, head and neck, liver or kidney cancer. The specimen was CD4+ or CD8+ T cells sorted from blood, collected in a trial of the OX40 agonist ivuxolimab. CDR3 loop: CSARTGFDTGELFF. The CDR3 bases are TGCAGCGCACGAACAGGGTTCGACACCGGGGAGCTGTTTTTT.